This TCR beta chain is from a study of OX40 agonist ivuxolimab in advanced cancers. Germline CDR1 MNHEY, CDR2 SVGAGI. This CDR3 has 14 residues. The V gene lost 5 bases and the J gene lost 6 bases, with 11 bases spanning the gap. Method: immunoSEQ multiplex PCR; TCRdb's copy keeps in-frame clones and lacks some. The data contain under 75,000 clones, 81% of them singletons. This specimen was CD4+ or CD8+ T cells sorted from blood, taken in a trial of the OX40 agonist ivuxolimab. This rearrangement joins TRBV6-5 to TRBJ1-6; no definite D call. The receptor comes from an adult with an advanced solid tumor such as melanoma, head and neck, liver or kidney cancer. The CDR3, as DNA: TGTGCCAGCAGTAGGACGGTCTTTAATTCACCCCTCCACTTT. It is translated as CASSRTVFNSPLHF.